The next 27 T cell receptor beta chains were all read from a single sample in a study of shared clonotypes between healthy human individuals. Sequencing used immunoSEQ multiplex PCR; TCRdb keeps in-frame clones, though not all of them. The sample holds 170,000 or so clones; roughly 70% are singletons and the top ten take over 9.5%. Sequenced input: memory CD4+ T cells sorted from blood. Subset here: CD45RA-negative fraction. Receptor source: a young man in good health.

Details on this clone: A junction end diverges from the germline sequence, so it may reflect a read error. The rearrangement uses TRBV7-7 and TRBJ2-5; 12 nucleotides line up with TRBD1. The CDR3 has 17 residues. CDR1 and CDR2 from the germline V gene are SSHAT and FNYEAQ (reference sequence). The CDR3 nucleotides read TGTGCTAGCAGCCTCCGGGACAGGGGGCTTTCGGGTGAGACCCAGTACTTC. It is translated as CASSLRDRGLSGETQYF.

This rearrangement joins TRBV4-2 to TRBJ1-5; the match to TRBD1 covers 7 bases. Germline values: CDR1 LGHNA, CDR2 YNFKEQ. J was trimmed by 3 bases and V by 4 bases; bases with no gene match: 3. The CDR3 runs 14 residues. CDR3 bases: TGTGCCAGCAGCCCCGGGACAGTCAATCAGCCCCAGCATTTT. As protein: CASSPGTVNQPQHF.

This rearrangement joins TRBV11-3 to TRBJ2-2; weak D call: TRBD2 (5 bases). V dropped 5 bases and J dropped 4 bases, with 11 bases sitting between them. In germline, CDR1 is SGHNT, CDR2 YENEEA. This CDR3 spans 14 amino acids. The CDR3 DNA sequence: TGTGCCAGCAGCGCACAAGAGGGCACCGGGGAGCTGTTTTTT. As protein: CASSAQEGTGELFF.

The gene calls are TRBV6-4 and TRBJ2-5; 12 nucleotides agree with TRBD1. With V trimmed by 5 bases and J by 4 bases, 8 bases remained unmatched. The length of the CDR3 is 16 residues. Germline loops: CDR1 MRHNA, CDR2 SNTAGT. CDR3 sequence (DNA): TGTGCCAGCAGTCACCGGGACAGGGGGCGCGTAGAGACCCAGTACTTC. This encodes CASSHRDRGRVETQYF.

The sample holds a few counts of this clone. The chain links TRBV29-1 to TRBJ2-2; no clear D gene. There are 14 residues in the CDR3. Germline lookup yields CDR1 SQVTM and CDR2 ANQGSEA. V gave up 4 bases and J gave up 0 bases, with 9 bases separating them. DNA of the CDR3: TGCAGCGTTGTTGGCTCTCCGAACACCGGGGAGCTGTTTTTT. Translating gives CSVVGSPNTGELFF.

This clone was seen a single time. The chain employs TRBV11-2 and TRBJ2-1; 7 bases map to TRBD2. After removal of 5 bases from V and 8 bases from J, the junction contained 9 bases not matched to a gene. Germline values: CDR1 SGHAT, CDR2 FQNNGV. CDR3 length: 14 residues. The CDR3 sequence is CASSLRGREHEQFF. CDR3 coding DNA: TGTGCCAGCAGCCTGCGTGGGCGGGAGCATGAGCAGTTCTTC.

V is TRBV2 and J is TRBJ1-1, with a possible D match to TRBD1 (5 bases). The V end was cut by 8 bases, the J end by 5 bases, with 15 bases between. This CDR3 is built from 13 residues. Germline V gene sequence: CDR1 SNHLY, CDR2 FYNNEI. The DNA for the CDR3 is TGTGCCAGCCGGACCTGGGGCGGGACTGAAGCTTTCTTT. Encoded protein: CASRTWGGTEAFF.

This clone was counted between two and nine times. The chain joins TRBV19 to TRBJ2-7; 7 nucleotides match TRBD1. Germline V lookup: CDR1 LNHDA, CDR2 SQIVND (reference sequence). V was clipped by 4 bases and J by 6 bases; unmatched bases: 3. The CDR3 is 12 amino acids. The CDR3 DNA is TGTGCCAGTAGTAACTACAGGGGCGAGCAGTACTTC. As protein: CASSNYRGEQYF.

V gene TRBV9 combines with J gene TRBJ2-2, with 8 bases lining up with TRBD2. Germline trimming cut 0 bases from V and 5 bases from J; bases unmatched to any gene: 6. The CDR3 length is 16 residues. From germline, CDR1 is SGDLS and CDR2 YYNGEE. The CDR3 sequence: CASSVDPGGPTGELFF. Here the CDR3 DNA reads TGTGCCAGCAGCGTAGATCCGGGAGGGCCGACCGGGGAGCTGTTTTTT.

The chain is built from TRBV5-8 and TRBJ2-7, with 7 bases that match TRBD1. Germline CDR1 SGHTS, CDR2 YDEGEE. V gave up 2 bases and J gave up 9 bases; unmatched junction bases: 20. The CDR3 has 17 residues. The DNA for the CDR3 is TGTGCCAGCAGCTTAGACAGGGTTTGGGACGAACCTGCCTTGCAGTACTTC. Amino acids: CASSLDRVWDEPALQYF.

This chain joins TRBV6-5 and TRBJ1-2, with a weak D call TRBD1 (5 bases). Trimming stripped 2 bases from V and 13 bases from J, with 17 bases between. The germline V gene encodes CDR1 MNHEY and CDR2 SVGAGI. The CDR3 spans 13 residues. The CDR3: CASSYTPGSGPTF. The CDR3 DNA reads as TGTGCCAGCAGTTACACACCAGGGTCCGGGCCCACCTTC.

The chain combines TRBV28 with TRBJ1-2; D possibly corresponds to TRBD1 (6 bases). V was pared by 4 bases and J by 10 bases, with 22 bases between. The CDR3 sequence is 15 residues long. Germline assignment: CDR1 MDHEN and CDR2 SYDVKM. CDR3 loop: CASSYGSVPTGNYTF. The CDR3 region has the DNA TGTGCCAGCAGTTACGGTTCAGTACCGACAGGCAACTACACCTTC.

The CDR3 bases are TGCGCCAGCAGCCAAGCTATCGCCCTCGGGCCAGGCGAGCAGTACTTC. Its translation: CASSQAIALGPGEQYF. The gene calls are TRBV4-1 and TRBJ2-7, with unresolved D. CDR3 length: 16 amino acids. Germline assignment: CDR1 MGHRA and CDR2 YSYEKL. Trimming stripped 1 base from V and 6 bases from J, with 19 bases between.

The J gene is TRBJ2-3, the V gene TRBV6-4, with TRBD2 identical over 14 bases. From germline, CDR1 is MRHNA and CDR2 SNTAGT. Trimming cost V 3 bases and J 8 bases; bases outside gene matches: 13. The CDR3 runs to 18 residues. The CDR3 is CASSESSGTSGSSSTQYF. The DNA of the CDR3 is TGTGCCAGCAGTGAAAGCTCTGGGACTAGCGGGAGCTCAAGTACGCAGTATTTT.

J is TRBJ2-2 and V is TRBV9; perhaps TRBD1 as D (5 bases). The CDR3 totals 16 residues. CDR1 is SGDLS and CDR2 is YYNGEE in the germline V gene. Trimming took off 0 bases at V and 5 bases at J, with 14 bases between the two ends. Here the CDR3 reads CASSVAGLKGTGELFF. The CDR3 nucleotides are TGTGCCAGCAGCGTAGCGGGCCTAAAGGGGACCGGGGAGCTGTTTTTT.

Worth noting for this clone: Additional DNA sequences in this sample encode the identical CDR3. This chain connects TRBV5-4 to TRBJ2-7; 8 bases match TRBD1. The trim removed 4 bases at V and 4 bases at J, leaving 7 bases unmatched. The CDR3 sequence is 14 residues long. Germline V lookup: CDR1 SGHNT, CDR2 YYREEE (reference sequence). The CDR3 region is CASSPGQGRYEQYF. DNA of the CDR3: TGTGCCAGCAGCCCCGGACAGGGTCGGTACGAGCAGTACTTC.

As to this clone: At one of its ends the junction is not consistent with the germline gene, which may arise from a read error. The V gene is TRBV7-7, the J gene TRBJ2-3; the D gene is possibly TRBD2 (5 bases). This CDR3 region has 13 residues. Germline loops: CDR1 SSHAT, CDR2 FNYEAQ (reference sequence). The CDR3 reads CASSLVGGDTQYF. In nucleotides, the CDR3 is TGTGCTAGCAGCTTAGTAGGCGGGGATACGCAGTATTTT.

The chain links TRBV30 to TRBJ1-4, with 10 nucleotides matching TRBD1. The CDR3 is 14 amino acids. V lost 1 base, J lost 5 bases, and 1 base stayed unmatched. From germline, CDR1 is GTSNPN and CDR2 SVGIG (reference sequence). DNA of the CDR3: TGTGCCTGGAGTGAGGGACAGGGGAATGAAAAACTGTTTTTT. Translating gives CAWSEGQGNEKLFF.

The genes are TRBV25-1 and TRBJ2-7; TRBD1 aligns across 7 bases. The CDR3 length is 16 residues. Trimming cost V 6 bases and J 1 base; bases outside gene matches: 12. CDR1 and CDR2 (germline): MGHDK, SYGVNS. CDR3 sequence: CASRPRGTQGSYEQYF. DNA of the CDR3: TGTGCCAGCAGGCCAAGAGGGACACAGGGGTCCTACGAGCAGTACTTC.

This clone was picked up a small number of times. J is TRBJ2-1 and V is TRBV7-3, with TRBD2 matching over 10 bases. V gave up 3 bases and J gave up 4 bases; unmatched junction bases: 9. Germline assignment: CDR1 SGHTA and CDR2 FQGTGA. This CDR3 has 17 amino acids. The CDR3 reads CASSFTGLAEIYNEQFF. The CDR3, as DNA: TGTGCCAGCAGCTTCACCGGACTAGCGGAAATATACAATGAGCAGTTCTTC. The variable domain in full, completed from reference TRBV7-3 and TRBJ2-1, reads GAGVSQTPSNKVTEKGKYVELRCDPISGHTALYWYRQSLGQGPEFLIYFQGTGAADDSGLPNDRFFAVRPEGSVSTLKIQRTERGDSAVYLCASSFTGLAEIYNEQFFGPGTRLTVL.

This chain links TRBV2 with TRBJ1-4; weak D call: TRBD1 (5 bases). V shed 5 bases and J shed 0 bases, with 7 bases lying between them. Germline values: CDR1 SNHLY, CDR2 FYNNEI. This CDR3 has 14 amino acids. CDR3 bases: TGTGCCAGCAGTCTGGGGCCAACTAATGAAAAACTGTTTTTT. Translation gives CASSLGPTNEKLFF.

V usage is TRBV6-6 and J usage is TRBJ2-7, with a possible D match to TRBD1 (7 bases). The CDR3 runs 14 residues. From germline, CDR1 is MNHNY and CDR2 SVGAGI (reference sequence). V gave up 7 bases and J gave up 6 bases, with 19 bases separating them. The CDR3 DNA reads TGTGCCAGCAAGGGGGGACAGCGGTTCCCCGAGCAGTACTTC. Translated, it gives CASKGGQRFPEQYF.

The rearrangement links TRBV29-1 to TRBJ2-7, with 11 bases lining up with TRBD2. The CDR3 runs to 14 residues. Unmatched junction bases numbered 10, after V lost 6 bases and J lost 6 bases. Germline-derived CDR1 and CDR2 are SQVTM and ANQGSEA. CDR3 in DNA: TGCAGCGTGATTAGCGGGAGGGCCCGTATCGAGCAGTACTTC. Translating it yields CSVISGRARIEQYF.

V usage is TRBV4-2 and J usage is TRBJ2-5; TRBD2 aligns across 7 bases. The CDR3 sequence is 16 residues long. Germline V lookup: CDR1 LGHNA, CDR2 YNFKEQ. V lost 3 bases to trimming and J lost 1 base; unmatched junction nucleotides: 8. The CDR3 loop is CASSQRGGGVQETQYF. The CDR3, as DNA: TGTGCCAGCAGCCAGCGGGGCGGGGGAGTCCAAGAGACCCAGTACTTC.

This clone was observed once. CDR3 nucleotides: TGTGCCAGCTCACGGGACAGACAAGAGACCCAGTACTTC. This sequence encodes CASSRDRQETQYF. The chain couples TRBV18 to TRBJ2-5; 7 bases align to TRBD1. This CDR3 contains 13 residues. The germline gives CDR1 KGHSH, CDR2 LQKENI. Trimming at V came to 4 bases and at J to 2 bases, leaving 1 base not matched to a gene.

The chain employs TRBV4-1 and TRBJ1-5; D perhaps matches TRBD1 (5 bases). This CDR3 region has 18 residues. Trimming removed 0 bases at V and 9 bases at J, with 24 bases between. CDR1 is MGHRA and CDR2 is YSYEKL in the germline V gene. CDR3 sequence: CASSQDLGTGLGPPPQHF. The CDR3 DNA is TGCGCCAGCAGCCAAGATCTGGGAACGGGGCTGGGGCCTCCGCCCCAGCATTTT.

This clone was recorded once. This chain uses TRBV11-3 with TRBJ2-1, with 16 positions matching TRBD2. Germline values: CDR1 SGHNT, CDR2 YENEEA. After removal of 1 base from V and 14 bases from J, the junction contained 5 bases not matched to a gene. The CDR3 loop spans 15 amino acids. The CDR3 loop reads CASSLGGLAGGNKFF. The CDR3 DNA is TGTGCCAGCAGCTTAGGGGGACTAGCGGGAGGGAATAAGTTCTTC.